This TCR beta chain was sequenced during a study of blood T cell repertoires in COVID-19. Study-wide background: In each case, the material was cDNA or gDNA derived from T cells, B-cell-depleted T cells, or PBMCs.

Sequencing used immunoSEQ multiplex PCR; TCRdb keeps in-frame clones, though not all of them. The profile shows about 200,000 clones, 94% of them singletons. The CDR3 is 12 residues long. Germline V CDR1 and CDR2: MNHEY, SMNVEV (reference sequence). V shed 8 bases and J 7 bases; nucleotides not matched to a gene: 7. This receptor was obtained from a man between 25 and 39 years old with COVID-19, enrolled during active disease. The chain carries TRBV27 and TRBJ2-7, with 8 nucleotides matching TRBD2. Sequencing input: peripheral blood. The CDR3 DNA is TGTGCCAGCTCCCGGGGGGGTTTAGAGCAGTACTTC. Translation gives CASSRGGLEQYF.